This T cell receptor beta chain emerged from a study of chemoradiotherapy in HPV16-positive cancers. Libraries were prepared by immunoSEQ multiplex PCR; TCRdb keeps only in-frame clonotypes and omits some of them. This table has thousands of clones, around 94% appearing once. Study-level findings and limits: For HPV16-positive patients, expanding HPV-responsive T cells associated with longer recurrence-free survival. Candidate HPV-specific clones and E7-related TCR motifs grew in tumor during treatment.

Germline V gene data show CDR1 as SGHNT and CDR2 as YYREEE (reference sequence). Losses at the gene ends were 4 bases for V and 7 bases for J; bases not matched to a gene: 8. CDR3 size: 16 residues. As regards this clone: The antigen is not known.

Repertoires were sampled repeatedly during chemoradiotherapy. This clonotype was sampled from a human donor with HPV-associated anogenital cancer. This sample was obtained from a patient who underwent chemoradiotherapy. The rearrangement uses TRBV5-4 and TRBJ1-4, with 12 bases identical to TRBD1. The CDR3 nucleotides read TGTGCCAGCAGCAACCGGGACAGGGGGCGCGGTGAAAAACTGTTTTTT. It specifies CASSNRDRGRGEKLFF.